A selection of T cell receptor beta chains follows, all from one sample in a study of TIL therapy for anti-PD-1-resistant metastatic lung cancer. Libraries were prepared by immunoSEQ multiplex PCR; TCRdb keeps only in-frame clonotypes and omits some of them. The sample holds some 20,000 clones, 75% to 80% seen once. This sample comprised blood, obtained at baseline. The receptors here all came from a person between 25 and 79 years old with non-small cell lung cancer. CDR3s include the opening cysteine and the closing phenylalanine or tryptophan. The D gene is left open where the match is weak. Size values are once, few and many counts, or a class for expanded clones, and some rows have none.

clone_size	d_call	v_call	j_call	cdr3_aa	cdr3_nt
NA	NA	TRBV3-1/TRBV3-2	TRBJ1-6	CASSQARGNRAGSLHF	TGTGCCAGCAGCCAAGCTAGAGGAAACAGGGCCGGATCCCTCCACTTT
NA	NA	TRBV7-2	TRBJ2-7	CASSLGVGAYEQYF	TGTGCCAGCAGCTTAGGGGTCGGGGCCTACGAGCAGTACTTC
NA	NA	TRBV5-5	TRBJ2-7	CASSFSTTVYEQYF	TGTGCCAGCAGCTTTTCCACGACAGTCTACGAGCAGTACTTC
NA	NA	TRBV27	TRBJ2-5	CASSSQETQYF	TGTGCCAGCAGTTCCCAAGAGACCCAGTACTTC
NA	NA	TRBV9	TRBJ2-3	CASSVDSQVFPDTQYF	TGTGCCAGCAGCGTAGACTCGCAAGTCTTTCCAGATACGCAGTATTTT
NA	NA	TRBV6-6	TRBJ1-3	CASSPLSSSGNTIYF	TGTGCCAGCAGCCCTCTTTCCTCCTCTGGAAACACCATATATTTT
few	NA	TRBV5-1	TRBJ1-1	CASSSLTGGNTEAFF	TGCGCCAGCAGCTCCCTGACAGGCGGTAACACTGAAGCTTTCTTT
NA	NA	TRBV6-5	TRBJ2-7	CASSRSSYEQYF	TGTGCCAGCAGCAGAAGCTCCTACGAGCAGTACTTC
NA	TRBD2	TRBV5-4	TRBJ2-3	CASSSMGTSGGAYDTQYF	TGTGCCAGCAGCTCGATGGGGACTAGCGGGGGGGCCTACGATACGCAGTATTTT
NA	NA	TRBV6-6	TRBJ2-2	CASSETSANTGELFF	TGTGCCAGCAGCGAGACCAGTGCGAACACCGGGGAGCTGTTTTTT
NA	TRBD1	TRBV30	TRBJ2-1	CAWSVRTGGEQFF	TGTGCCTGGAGTGTGAGGACAGGGGGAGAGCAGTTCTTC
few	TRBD2	TRBV24-1	TRBJ2-1	CATGASGSINNEQFF	TGTGCCACCGGGGCTAGCGGGTCGATTAACAATGAGCAGTTCTTC
NA	TRBD2	TRBV2	TRBJ2-1	CASSVAGGEINEQFF	TGTGCCAGCAGCGTAGCGGGAGGGGAAATCAATGAGCAGTTCTTC
NA	TRBD2	TRBV7-2	TRBJ2-3	CASSGLAGYGTDTQYF	TGTGCCAGCAGCGGTCTAGCGGGGTATGGCACAGATACGCAGTATTTT
NA	NA	TRBV19	TRBJ2-3	CASSIRERSTDTQYF	TGTGCCAGTAGTATCCGTGAGCGGAGCACAGATACGCAGTATTTT
NA	NA	TRBV4-3	TRBJ1-4	CASSQDMREKLFF	TGCGCCAGCAGCCAAGATATGAGGGAAAAACTGTTTTTT
NA	NA	TRBV4-3	TRBJ2-3	CASSRDSFGDTQYF	TGCGCCAGCAGCCGAGATTCATTTGGAGATACGCAGTATTTT
few	NA	TRBV19	TRBJ1-5	CAVKDRDDQPQHF	TGTGCCGTCAAAGACAGAGATGATCAGCCCCAGCATTTT
NA	NA	TRBV4-2	TRBJ2-1	CASSRGDLNEQFF	TGTGCCAGCAGCCGGGGAGACCTCAATGAGCAGTTCTTC
NA	NA	TRBV25-1	TRBJ1-2	CASSEWSGVGYTF	TGTGCCAGCAGTGAATGGAGCGGGGTTGGCTACACCTTC
NA	NA	TRBV19	TRBJ2-5	CASKKALMTETQYF	TGTGCCAGTAAGAAGGCACTAATGACGGAGACCCAGTACTTC
NA	NA	TRBV6-6	TRBJ2-6	CASRGASGANVLTF	TGTGCCAGCAGGGGCGCCTCTGGGGCCAACGTCCTGACTTTC
NA	NA	TRBV28	TRBJ2-3	CASSPRDTQYF	TGTGCCAGCAGTCCGAGAGATACGCAGTATTTT
NA	NA	TRBV5-1	TRBJ2-3	CASSVDPHTDTQYF	TGCGCCAGCAGCGTGGACCCACACACAGATACGCAGTATTTT
NA	NA	TRBV11-1	TRBJ1-5	CASSLGDRPDQPQHF	TGTGCCAGCAGCTTAGGGGACCGCCCCGATCAGCCCCAGCATTTT
NA	TRBD1	TRBV18	TRBJ1-1	CASSPGGQGDTEAFF	TGTGCCAGCTCACCTGGGGGACAGGGGGACACTGAAGCTTTCTTT
once	TRBD1	TRBV10-3	TRBJ2-7	CAISRAGGDEQYF	TGTGCCATCAGTAGGGCAGGGGGCGACGAGCAGTACTTC
NA	NA	TRBV5-6	TRBJ2-3	CASRLSVTDTQYF	TGTGCCAGCCGACTTTCAGTCACAGATACGCAGTATTTT
NA	NA	TRBV3-1/TRBV3-2	TRBJ2-5	CASSRQTSGWETQYF	TGTGCCAGCAGCCGCCAGACTAGTGGCTGGGAGACCCAGTACTTC
NA	TRBD2	TRBV9	TRBJ2-1	CASSVKGGGANEQFF	TGTGCCAGCAGCGTAAAAGGCGGGGGGGCCAATGAGCAGTTCTTC
NA	NA	TRBV5-5	TRBJ1-5	CASSAGLENQPQHF	TGTGCCAGCAGCGCGGGACTGGAGAATCAGCCCCAGCATTTT
NA	NA	TRBV6-6	TRBJ1-5	CASSYDPTGPGENF	TGTGCCAGCAGTTACGACCCCACAGGCCCAGGGGAGAATTTT
NA	NA	TRBV6-5	TRBJ2-7	CASSYEGTSSYEQYF	TGTGCCAGCAGTTACGAAGGGACTTCCTCCTACGAGCAGTACTTC
NA	NA	TRBV2	TRBJ1-4	CASRGGVLLFF	TGTGCCAGCAGGGGGGGGGTCCTTCTGTTTTTT
NA	NA	TRBV20-1	TRBJ1-1	CSASRQKRNTEAFF	TGCAGTGCCAGTAGACAGAAAAGAAACACTGAAGCTTTCTTT
NA	TRBD2	TRBV2	TRBJ2-3	CASSLAGGADTQYF	TGTGCCAGCAGTCTAGCGGGAGGCGCAGATACGCAGTATTTT
NA	NA	TRBV11-3	TRBJ2-2	CASSFATGFGRTGELFF	TGTGCCAGCAGCTTCGCGACAGGGTTCGGGAGGACCGGGGAGCTGTTTTTT
NA	TRBD1	TRBV5-4	TRBJ2-5	CASSYQGAQETQYF	TGTGCCAGCAGCTACCAGGGGGCCCAAGAGACCCAGTACTTC
NA	NA	TRBV29-1	TRBJ2-3	CSVATQAPDTQYF	TGCAGCGTTGCGACCCAGGCCCCAGATACGCAGTATTTT
NA	TRBD1	TRBV9	TRBJ2-5	CASSVTGGLETQYF	TGTGCCAGCAGCGTAACAGGGGGCTTGGAGACCCAGTACTTC
NA	NA	TRBV30	TRBJ1-1	CAWSGGGGRNTEAFF	TGTGCCTGGAGCGGGGGGGGAGGTAGGAACACTGAAGCTTTCTTT
NA	NA	TRBV7-6	TRBJ1-4	CASSLPSGKNEKLFF	TGTGCCAGCAGCTTACCGTCAGGCAAAAATGAAAAACTGTTTTTT
NA	TRBD1	TRBV15	TRBJ1-5	CATSGNRGQPQHF	TGTGCCACCAGCGGAAACAGGGGTCAGCCCCAGCATTTT
NA	NA	TRBV27	TRBJ1-2	CASSLWGGRNYGYTF	TGTGCCAGCAGTTTATGGGGGGGGCGCAACTATGGCTACACCTTC
NA	NA	TRBV2	TRBJ2-7	CASSDVVLRGEQYF	TGTGCCAGCAGTGATGTCGTTTTGAGGGGCGAGCAGTACTTC
NA	NA	TRBV12-5	TRBJ1-5	CASGLGMDQPQHF	TGTGCTAGTGGTTTGGGTATGGATCAGCCCCAGCATTTT
NA	NA	TRBV7-9	TRBJ1-1	CASSPPPMNTEAFF	TGTGCCAGCAGCCCACCCCCCATGAACACTGAAGCTTTCTTT
few	NA	TRBV7-2	TRBJ1-5	CASSSQGSANQPQHF	TGTGCCAGCAGCTCACAGGGTTCCGCGAATCAGCCCCAGCATTTT
NA	NA	TRBV27	TRBJ2-6	CASSWNRFTSGANVLTF	TGTGCCAGCAGTTGGAACAGATTTACCTCTGGGGCCAACGTCCTGACTTTC
NA	NA	TRBV4-3	TRBJ2-4	CASSQERGAGSLAKNIQYF	TGCGCCAGCAGCCAAGAACGGGGGGCGGGAAGCTTAGCCAAAAACATTCAGTACTTC
once	TRBD1	TRBV10-3	TRBJ1-5	CAISADRARSNQPQHF	TGTGCCATCAGTGCCGACAGGGCTCGTAGCAATCAGCCCCAGCATTTT
NA	NA	TRBV11-2	TRBJ1-5	CASSLDRGGNQPQHF	TGTGCCAGCAGCTTAGATCGGGGAGGCAATCAGCCCCAGCATTTT
medium-sized	NA	TRBV18	TRBJ2-1	CASSPVLGTDNEQFF	TGTGCCAGCTCACCTGTACTGGGGACCGACAATGAGCAGTTCTTC
NA	NA	TRBV9	TRBJ2-3	CASSVGSPTDTQYF	TGTGCCAGCAGCGTAGGGAGTCCCACAGATACGCAGTATTTT